This T cell receptor (beta chain) was profiled in a study of STAT3 mutations in large granular lymphocyte leukemia (dated by TCRdb to the late 2010s). Background for the entire study: About half of the T-LGLL patients who underwent longitudinal sequencing carried canonical activating STAT3 mutations. Over half of the T-LGLL patients were given one or more immunosuppressive therapy regimens, and around 40% of those treated had a hematologic response. Patients with T-cell large granular lymphocyte leukemia underwent serial deep sequencing of TCRbeta CDR3 and STAT3 to reconstruct clonal hierarchy and dynamics. From an initial cohort of 207 LGL patients, approximately 17 representative T-LGLL cases were picked for longitudinal TCRbeta and STAT3 sequencing. As controls within the study, two patients with natural killer LGL leukemia were also sequenced longitudinally. Patients were sequenced at roughly 3.8 time points on average, with the number of samplings per patient ranging from 2 to 8.

The full study reports these points: Because no samples were available when a clone first appeared, clonal expansion was inferred from samplings taken at other points. The burden of the dominant TCR clone was higher than the STAT3 mutant burden in several patients, which suggests that the STAT3 mutation arose secondarily inside a clone that had already expanded. Every T-LGLL patient showed at least one immunodominant TCRbeta clonotype, and about half showed multiple immunodominant subclonotypes. TCR clonotype switching after therapy was observed in about 35% of the 18 patients, and all newly emerging clones were found to be STAT3 wild type. Persisting codominant clonotypes in some patients meant a small but highly pathogenic clone may have been missed. Variable intervals between samplings and differing treatment regimens complicated linking therapy response to changes in TCR clonal burden.

In the case of this clone: Its antigen remains unidentified. No base quality information exists; no much larger clone differs at one position.

The CDR3 runs 13 residues from the cysteine to the phenylalanine. Just CDR3 DNA is preserved here, 39 bases in frame from base 1. Trimming at the junction amounts to 8 bases on V and 3 bases on J, and the germline ends lie 16 bases apart. According to the germline V gene, CDR1 reads SQVTM and CDR2 reads ANQGSEA. DNA was extracted from blood mononuclear cells, with the same DNA used for both TCR and STAT3 sequencing. An Illumina MiSeq was used to sequence the TCRbeta libraries, yielding an average of about 41,000 productive templates per sample. TCRbeta CDR3 libraries were generated with the immunoSEQ assay using multiplex PCR amplification. The study's own analysis went as follows. Repertoire diversity was calculated as previously defined, with values near 0 taken to indicate extremely monoclonal samples. TCRdb's version of the immuneACCESS table is confined to in-frame rearrangements and falls short of the full clone set. An unresolved V gene accounts for under half of the shortfall where checked; the remainder is of unknown origin. V and J calls and clone size are copied from that table; D and trimming were computed from the DNA. A total of 9,500 to 14,000 clones appear in this sample, approximately 85% of them only once. 80% to 90% of the sample is held by the ten biggest clonotypes.

This TCR derives from a man older than 75 with T-cell large granular lymphocyte leukemia. Some clones in this sample may be carry-over from other donors' samples. The age is the age at diagnosis. Sequences were obtained from peripheral blood mononuclear cells. The chain couples TRBV29-1 to TRBJ1-2; the D gene cannot be resolved reliably. The CDR3 has the sequence CSYKKAVDYGYTF. Read as DNA, the sequence is TGCAGCTACAAAAAGGCAGTCGACTATGGCTACACCTTC. Reference TRBV29-1 and TRBJ1-2 proteins supply the regions before and after the CDR3; the full variable domain is: SAVISQKPSRDICQRGTSLTIQCQVDSQVTMMFWYRQQPGQSLTLIATANQGSEATYESGFVIDKFPISRPNLTFSTLTVSNMSPEDSSIYLCSYKKAVDYGYTFGSGTRLTVV.